This is a list of T cell receptor beta chains from one sample in a study of OX40 agonist ivuxolimab in advanced cancers. Profiling relied on immunoSEQ multiplex PCR, and the TCRdb table lists in-frame clones only, not all of them. The sample consists of around 58,000 clones, around 84% of them appearing once. The sample consisted of CD4+ or CD8+ T cells sorted from blood, taken in a trial of the OX40 agonist ivuxolimab. The source is an adult with an advanced solid tumor such as melanoma, head and neck, liver or kidney cancer. The CDR3 runs from the conserved cysteine through the conserved F or W. The D gene is left open where the match is weak. Clone size is given for some rows only: seen once, a few or many times, or a class if the clone is expanded.

size	D	V	J	DNA	CDR3
.	TRBD1	TRBV5-4	TRBJ1-4	TGTGCCAGCAGCTTCGGGACAGAAGGAAAACTGTTTTTT	CASSFGTEGKLFF
few	.	TRBV4-1	TRBJ2-7	TGCGCCAGCAGCCAAGAGCCCCTTTTACCGGGGGTGATCTACGAGCAGTACTTC	CASSQEPLLPGVIYEQYF
.	.	TRBV10-3	TRBJ2-7	TGTGCCGCCGAATTGCGGGACGGCTCCTACGAGCAGTACTTC	CAAELRDGSYEQYF
.	.	TRBV7-9	TRBJ1-3	TGTGCCAGCAGCTTAAGTCGGAGCTTGACTGGAAACACCATATATTTT	CASSLSRSLTGNTIYF
.	.	TRBV18	TRBJ1-2	TGTGCCAGCTCACCAGAAACAGGGCGTGGGGGCTACACCTTC	CASSPETGRGGYTF
.	TRBD1	TRBV7-8	TRBJ1-2	TGTGCCAGCAGCTTAGAATCCGGGACAGCATTTTTAGTTCAGTATGGCTACACCTTC	CASSLESGTAFLVQYGYTF
.	.	TRBV6-5	TRBJ1-5	TGTGCCAGCAGTTACCGTAGGGCAGGGGATCAGCCCCAGCATTTT	CASSYRRAGDQPQHF
.	.	TRBV19	TRBJ1-1	TGTGCCAGTAACCTAGACAGGAACACTGAAGCTTTCTTT	CASNLDRNTEAFF
.	.	TRBV19	TRBJ2-7	TGTGCCAGTAGTATCCCAGGGCCCTACGAGCAGTACTTC	CASSIPGPYEQYF
.	TRBD2	TRBV5-4	TRBJ2-7	TGTGCCAGCACCCGGGGGGAGGGGCTGAGTCGTTTATCCTACGAGCAGTACTTC	CASTRGEGLSRLSYEQYF
.	TRBD2	TRBV9	TRBJ2-1	TGTGCCAGCAGCGCCCGGGACTATAACAATGAGCAGTTCTTC	CASSARDYNNEQFF
.	TRBD1	TRBV19	TRBJ2-2	TGTGCCTGCTGGGGGGACAGGGTCACCGGGGAGCTGTTTTTT	CACWGDRVTGELFF
.	.	TRBV19	TRBJ2-7	TGTGCCAGTAGTATTATCGGGGGGCAAAACGAGCAGTACTTC	CASSIIGGQNEQYF
.	.	TRBV29-1	TRBJ2-3	TGCAGCGTTAGAGGCGGGAGCACAGATACGCAGTATTTT	CSVRGGSTDTQYF
.	.	TRBV30	TRBJ2-1	TGTGCCTGGAGGGTTGGGATAACCTACAATGAGCAGTTCTTC	CAWRVGITYNEQFF
.	.	TRBV6-1	TRBJ1-3	TGTGCCAGCAGTGAAATGGGGGGATCTGGAAACACCATATATTTT	CASSEMGGSGNTIYF
.	TRBD1	TRBV5-1	TRBJ1-3	TGCGCCAGCAGCCTGGGACAGAGCTCTGGAAACACCATATATTTT	CASSLGQSSGNTIYF
.	TRBD2	TRBV9	TRBJ2-1	TGTGCCAGCAGCCCGGGGACTAGCGGACCGGTGCCGGGATGGGAGCAGTTCTTC	CASSPGTSGPVPGWEQFF
.	.	TRBV7-2	TRBJ1-2	TGTGCCAGCAGCCGTGACAGAATCTATGGCTACACCTTC	CASSRDRIYGYTF
.	.	TRBV4-3	TRBJ1-1	TGCGCCAGCAGCCATAAATTGGGGCGTCCTGAAGCTTTCTTT	CASSHKLGRPEAFF
.	TRBD1	TRBV30	TRBJ1-6	TGTGCCTGGATGTCAGGGGGGGTTAATTCACCCCTCCACTTT	CAWMSGGVNSPLHF
.	.	TRBV10-3	TRBJ2-1	TGTGCCATCAGTGAGTCGAAATCCAGATACGGCGGGGGCCGCTCCTACAATGAGCAGTTCTTC	CAISESKSRYGGGRSYNEQFF
.	.	TRBV29-1	TRBJ1-2	TGCAGCGTTGAAGACACAATGAACTATGGCTACACCTTC	CSVEDTMNYGYTF
.	.	TRBV9	TRBJ2-3	TGTGCCAGCAGCATTGGACCGGGCACAGATACGCAGTATTTT	CASSIGPGTDTQYF
.	.	TRBV29-1	TRBJ1-1	TGCAGCGTTACAGGGCTCTCTAACACTGAAGCTTTCTTT	CSVTGLSNTEAFF